A selection of T cell receptor beta chains follows, all from one sample in a study of blood T cell repertoires in COVID-19. The method was immunoSEQ multiplex PCR; TCRdb's version includes in-frame clones alone and lacks a portion of them. Of about 180,000 clones in the sample, more than 70% were seen once. Sequencing was carried out using peripheral blood. The origin of the receptors is a woman in her thirties with acute or convalescent COVID-19. Both conserved end residues are part of each CDR3.

V,CDR3
TRBV4-1,CASSQDRASGYEQYF
TRBV7-3,CASSLRTGGSETQYF
TRBV14,CASSPNGNTIYF
TRBV5-1,CASTRGAGGELFF
TRBV29-1,CSVGQGGQSGYTF
TRBV28,CASSSPGQGKRETQYF
TRBV10-1,CASGGRGTAPNEQFF
TRBV9,CASSPGTVQETQYF
TRBV7-7,CASSLRAGGFYEQFF
TRBV4-2,CASSQDFGEDNEQFF
TRBV11-2,CASSFPRGGNYGYTF
TRBV6-6,CASSLSRGEAFF
TRBV28,CASTVLSSDTQYF
TRBV12-3/TRBV12-4,CASSSSAGEQFF
TRBV28,CASSFEGNQPQHF
TRBV10-2,CASSESPGQGALGETQYF
TRBV28,CASSLNRLEAFF
TRBV5-1,CASSLEITGTGVLQYF
TRBV6-5,CASYRGLGDTQYF
TRBV27,CASSLSGSNNSPLHF
TRBV30,CAWSPSSYNEQFF
TRBV28,CASRTIANTGELFF
TRBV21-1,CASGPGLWEGANEKLFF
TRBV9,CASSAGTQRGYTF
TRBV20-1,CSASFGVVKLNSPLHF
TRBV5-4,CASSRGPEGTEAFF
TRBV28,CASNPGLAGADTQYF
TRBV6-1,CASSVTGGSGANVLTF
TRBV6-5,CASSPTGDTIYF
TRBV6-5,CASSSGHFTDTQYF
TRBV6-5,CASSFLGKNTEAFF
TRBV7-9,CASSHLAGAQYF
TRBV27,CASTLKGVEFF
TRBV5-1,CASSGGFYEQYF
TRBV19,CASSITQDTQYF
TRBV10-2,CASTPASLYEQYF
TRBV12-5,CASGLRHGQPQHF
TRBV6-5,CASNGLGQETQYF
TRBV6-5,CASKRGSGNEQYF
TRBV11-2,CASSRLLASGAFF